These 3 T cell receptor beta chains were all obtained from the same sample, sequenced in a study of cytotoxic CD8 clonotypes in ibrutinib-treated CLL. The repertoire was sequenced with immunoSEQ multiplex PCR; TCRdb's copy has only in-frame clones and lacks some. The table shows over 45,000 clones, with 50% to 70% occurring only once. The input for sequencing was PBMCs, taken at disease progression, from a patient treated with ibrutinib. These TCRs come from a human donor with chronic lymphocytic leukemia.

The genes are TRBV27 and TRBJ2-7; TRBD2 agrees at 12 bases. With V trimmed by 0 bases and J by 6 bases, 6 bases remained unmatched. Per the germline V gene, CDR1 is MNHEY and CDR2 is SMNVEV (reference sequence). This CDR3 comprises 16 residues. CDR3 residues: CASSLSKLAGGREQYF. The CDR3 coding sequence is TGTGCCAGCAGTTTATCGAAACTAGCGGGAGGCCGCGAGCAGTACTTC.

This clone was observed a few times. The chain employs TRBV9 and TRBJ2-3, with D possibly matching TRBD1 (6 bases). The V and J ends lost 2 bases and 5 bases respectively, with 12 bases between them. The CDR3 runs 14 residues. Per germline, CDR1 SGDLS and CDR2 YYNGEE. The CDR3 is CASSVDRFRDTQYF. The CDR3 nucleotides read TGTGCCAGCAGCGTCGACAGGTTCAGAGATACGCAGTATTTT.

This clone was counted at least ten times. The chain employs TRBV6-5 and TRBJ1-2; 8 nucleotides agree with TRBD1. This CDR3 has 15 residues. The V gene's germline CDR1 is MNHEY and CDR2 SVGAGI. J was trimmed by 4 bases and V by 4 bases; bases with no gene match: 8. The CDR3 nucleotides are TGTGCCAGCAGTTCAGGACAGGGTAGGGGCTATGGCTACACCTTC. This sequence encodes CASSSGQGRGYGYTF.